The clone carrying this T cell receptor beta chain has a handful of counts. Its antigen is not identified. These data originate in a study of beta chain features in type 1 diabetes. Study-level points and caveats: Shortening that was moderate but significant affected the TCRB CDR3s of Type 1 diabetes patients in all four CD4+ subsets.

Expressed TCRB transcripts were sequenced because the entire RNA isolate underwent reverse transcription. Using immunoSEQ multiplex PCR, the repertoire was profiled, and TCRdb retains in-frame clones only, with some absent. The data hold 640,000 or so clones, with around 15% observed a single time. This CDR3 region has 14 residues. The germline V and J ends were trimmed by 4 bases and 1 base, with 11 bases remaining between them. CDR1 SGDLS and CDR2 YYNGEE come from the germline V gene. Sorted populations all had greater than 95% purity. The TCR comes from a man aged 18 to 30 with type 1 diabetes. The V gene is TRBV9, the J gene TRBJ1-1, with D unresolved. The sample comprised naive CD4+ T cells from blood. The DNA for the CDR3 is TGTGCCAGCAGCCTTCAATCAGGGAACACTGAAGCTTTCTTT. Translated, it gives CASSLQSGNTEAFF.